The next 7 T cell receptor beta chains were all read from a single sample in a study of shared clonotypes between healthy human individuals. Profiled with immunoSEQ multiplex PCR; TCRdb holds only in-frame clones, not every one. This table has approximately 2,300,000 clones, 85% to 95% appearing once. Sequencing input: naive CD4+ T cells from PBMCs. Subset defined: CD45RA+ positively selected. The receptors originated from a man between 18 and 29 years old in good health. Some clones in this sample may be carry-over from other donors' samples.

This chain links TRBV5-1 with TRBJ1-3; D is unresolved. The CDR3 is 15 amino acids. Germline CDR1 SGHRS, CDR2 YFSETQ. Trimming left V 4 bases short and J 0 bases short, with 11 bases between. This chain's CDR3 is CASSPQPASGNTIYF. The DNA for the CDR3 is TGCGCCAGCAGCCCGCAGCCAGCCTCTGGAAACACCATATATTTT.

The chain combines TRBV30 with TRBJ1-3; TRBD1 might be the D (5 bases). The CDR3 sequence is 14 residues long. The ends were cut back, 0 bases at V and 1 base at J, with 7 bases in the middle. Germline CDR1 and CDR2: GTSNPN and SVGIG (reference sequence). CDR3 nucleotides: TGTGCCTGGAGTGTAGGGGAATCTGGAAACACCATATATTTT. Translating gives CAWSVGESGNTIYF.

The chain combines TRBV7-9 with TRBJ2-7, with TRBD1 identical over 7 bases. V gave up 5 bases and J gave up 2 bases; unmatched junction bases: 3. The CDR3 sequence is 13 residues long. The germline V gene has CDR1 SEHNR and CDR2 FQNEAQ (reference sequence). Here the CDR3 DNA reads TGTGCCAGCAGCCGAGGACAGGCCTACGAGCAGTACTTC. This gives the protein CASSRGQAYEQYF.

The rearrangement joins TRBV5-1 to TRBJ2-3; D is undetermined. Trimming took 5 bases from V and 4 from J, leaving 20 bases between them. CDR1 is SGHRS and CDR2 is YFSETQ in the germline V gene. The CDR3 totals 16 residues. The CDR3 nucleotides read TGCGCCAGCAGAAAGTCCGGCCTGCAGAACGCAGATACGCAGTATTTT. As protein: CASRKSGLQNADTQYF.

The rearrangement links TRBV9 to TRBJ2-7; tentative D call: TRBD2 (6 bases). The germline V gene encodes CDR1 SGDLS and CDR2 YYNGEE. The CDR3 loop spans 16 amino acids. V dropped 3 bases and J dropped 3 bases, with 19 bases sitting between them. Here the CDR3 DNA reads TGTGCCAGCAGCGCTGGCTTAGGGGACTTGGGCTACGAGCAGTACTTC. Protein sequence: CASSAGLGDLGYEQYF.

This chain uses TRBV10-3 with TRBJ1-5, with no clear D. The CDR3 totals 16 residues. Trimming removed 10 bases from V and 4 bases from J, with 23 bases in between. Looked up from germline, CDR1 is ENHRY and CDR2 is SYGVKD. In DNA form, the CDR3 reads TGTGCCACCAAGGACTCCTCTCTCCATCCTAATCAGCCCCAGCATTTT. Translated, it gives CATKDSSLHPNQPQHF.

The chain links TRBV5-1 to TRBJ1-2; 7 positions agree with TRBD1. V was pared by 4 bases and J by 0 bases, with 15 bases of the junction left unmatched. Germline values: CDR1 SGHRS, CDR2 YFSETQ. This CDR3 comprises 18 residues. CDR3 protein: CASSRPGGTARPNYGYTF. CDR3 nucleotides: TGCGCCAGCAGCCGGCCGGGTGGGACAGCGAGACCTAACTATGGCTACACCTTC.